Given below is one TCR beta chain in context. No antigen is known for it. The CDR3 sequence is 14 residues long. Trimming removed 5 bases from V and 3 bases from J, with 11 bases in between. The V gene's germline CDR1 is SEHNR and CDR2 FQNEAQ (reference sequence). The data were taken from a study of OX40 agonist ivuxolimab in advanced cancers. Looking at the study overall: Patients received ivuxolimab, an agonistic anti-OX40 (CD134) antibody. Partial responses were achieved by three patients, of whom one had hepatocellular carcinoma and two had cutaneous melanoma. Study-level points and caveats: CD4+ T cells averaged fewer expanded clones than CD8+ T cells. At doses 0.1 to 3.0 mg/kg, CD4+ and CD8+ clones expanded.

Some clones are missing from TCRdb's copy, which holds only in-frame ones; the method was immunoSEQ multiplex PCR. The sample includes some 43,000 clones, about 93% of them seen just once. The sequences come from CD4+ or CD8+ T cells sorted from blood, collected in a trial of the OX40 agonist ivuxolimab. The chain is built from TRBV7-9 and TRBJ1-5; the D gene is possibly TRBD1 (5 bases). The TCR was taken from an adult with an advanced solid tumor such as melanoma, head and neck, liver or kidney cancer. The CDR3 sequence: CASSNGGNNQPQHF. For the CDR3, the DNA is TGTGCCAGCAGCAACGGGGGGAACAATCAGCCCCAGCATTTT. The full variable domain, its missing parts supplied by reference TRBV7-9 and TRBJ1-5, is DTGVSQNPRHKITKRGQNVTFRCDPISEHNRLYWYRQTLGQGPEFLTYFQNEAQLEKSRLLSDRFSAERPKGSFSTLEIQRTEQGDSAMYLCASSNGGNNQPQHFGDGTRLSIL.